The 22 T cell receptor beta chains below come from one sample, sequenced in a study of T cells in Graves' hyperthyroidism and ophthalmopathy. Amplification of TCR beta CDR3 regions was performed using RNA transcripts as template. The TCR CDR3 was amplified in a first-round RT-PCR using the HTBI primer set. TCRdb re-analysed the multiplex PCR reads in MiXCR, keeping a single row per CDR3 protein. The sample yields 200,000 to 250,000 distinct CDR3 sequences, around 18% seen once. The sequenced sample consisted of blood. These receptors originate from a man aged 35 to 55 with Graves' hyperthyroidism.

This clonotype was seen many times. The chain links TRBV20-1 to TRBJ2-7, with 11 bases matching TRBD2. Germline lookup yields CDR1 DFQATT and CDR2 SNEGSKA (reference sequence). The CDR3 runs to 13 residues. V shed 7 bases, J shed 0 bases, and the junction held 2 bases outside the gene matches. The CDR3 spells CSVGTSGSYEQYF. The CDR3 DNA reads TGCAGTGTGGGGACTAGCGGCTCCTACGAGCAGTACTTC.

At least ten counts were recorded for this clonotype. This sequence joins TRBV30 and TRBJ1-5; TRBD1 matches 8 bases. There are 13 residues in the CDR3. The V gene end was trimmed by 4 bases and the J gene end by 7 bases; junction bases not matched to a gene: 6. In germline, CDR1 is GTSNPN, CDR2 SVGIG (reference sequence). The CDR3: CAWNTDRGQPQHF. The CDR3 region has the DNA TGTGCCTGGAATACAGACAGGGGACAGCCCCAGCATTTT.

V is TRBV9 and J is TRBJ2-7, with 8 nucleotides matching TRBD1. V lost 4 bases, J lost 5 bases, and 11 bases stayed unmatched. The CDR3 has 15 amino acids. CDR1 and CDR2 from the germline V gene are SGDLS and YYNGEE. The CDR3 DNA is TGTGCCAGCAGCCATGGGGGGACAGGTCTAGACGAGCAGTACTTC. It is translated as CASSHGGTGLDEQYF.

The genes are TRBV7-3 and TRBJ2-7; 7 bases are a match to TRBD1. V lost 5 bases to trimming and J lost 3 bases; unmatched junction nucleotides: 10. The length of the CDR3 is 15 residues. Germline loops: CDR1 SGHTA, CDR2 FQGTGA. CDR3 amino acids: CASSPTPGTVYEQYF. CDR3 in DNA: TGTGCCAGCAGCCCCACGCCCGGGACAGTCTACGAGCAGTACTTC.

The chain is built from TRBV7-2 and TRBJ1-5, with D uncertain. The germline V and J ends were trimmed by 6 bases and 9 bases, with 18 bases remaining between them. The germline V gene encodes CDR1 SGHTA and CDR2 FQGNSA. The CDR3 loop spans 14 amino acids. The CDR3 here is CASRLLAGLGPQHF. The CDR3, as DNA: TGTGCCAGCAGACTCCTAGCGGGGTTGGGGCCCCAGCATTTT.

This clonotype was seen many times. The genes are TRBV7-2 and TRBJ2-7, with 8 bases matching TRBD2. The junction had 8 bases not matched to a gene; V was cut back by 5 bases and J by 2 bases. The CDR3 length is 15 residues. The germline V gene has CDR1 SGHTA and CDR2 FQGNSA. The CDR3 nucleotides are TGTGCCAGCAGCCTTGAAAGCGGGGGTCCCTACGAGCAGTACTTC. This gives the protein CASSLESGGPYEQYF.

This clonotype was found many times. The CDR3 protein is CASRSGGPTGELFF. CDR3 in DNA: TGTGCCAGCCGCAGCGGGGGGCCCACCGGGGAGCTGTTTTTT. This chain connects TRBV2 to TRBJ2-2, with 9 bases fitting TRBD2. The CDR3 is 14 residues long. Germline lookup yields CDR1 SNHLY and CDR2 FYNNEI. V lost 8 bases and J lost 4; bases outside the gene matches: 5.

At least ten counts were recorded for this clonotype. The J gene is TRBJ2-1, the V gene TRBV7-2, with 10 positions matching TRBD2. The CDR3 runs 15 residues. V lost 3 bases to trimming and J lost 6 bases; unmatched junction nucleotides: 5. Germline loops: CDR1 SGHTA, CDR2 FQGNSA. In nucleotides, the CDR3 is TGTGCCAGCAGCTTTAAGCGGGGGGGCCGCAATGAGCAGTTCTTC. Amino acids: CASSFKRGGRNEQFF.

This clonotype was recorded a few times. This chain uses TRBV7-3 with TRBJ2-3, with TRBD2 matching over 9 bases. CDR3 length: 15 residues. Germline V gene data show CDR1 as SGHTA and CDR2 as FQGTGA. Trimming at V came to 5 bases and at J to 1 base, leaving 4 bases not matched to a gene. CDR3 sequence (DNA): TGTGCCAGCAGCCGACTAGCGGTACGCACAGATACGCAGTATTTT. It yields the protein CASSRLAVRTDTQYF.

The sample holds many counts of this clonotype. The V gene is TRBV20-1, the J gene TRBJ1-2; TRBD1 agrees at 7 bases. Looked up from germline, CDR1 is DFQATT and CDR2 is SNEGSKA (reference sequence). This CDR3 has 14 amino acids. V lost 3 bases to trimming and J lost 4 bases; unmatched junction nucleotides: 8. Here the CDR3 reads CSARDRTIGYGYTF. The CDR3 DNA reads as TGCAGTGCTAGGGACAGGACTATCGGCTATGGCTACACCTTC.

This clonotype came up many times. The chain carries TRBV15 and TRBJ2-5, with no clear D. This CDR3 contains 12 residues. Trimming stripped 1 base from V and 1 base from J, with 1 base between. Germline loops: CDR1 LNHNV, CDR2 YYDKDF (reference sequence). The CDR3 DNA reads TGTGCCACCAGCAGAGTCCAAGAGACCCAGTACTTC. This encodes CATSRVQETQYF.

The gene calls are TRBV5-8 and TRBJ1-4, with TRBD1 matching over 8 bases. J gave up 8 bases and V 6 bases, and 6 bases lay outside the gene matches. The CDR3 is 13 residues long. Per germline, CDR1 SGHTS and CDR2 YDEGEE. Written as DNA, the CDR3 is TGTGCCAGCATAGGACAGGGAAGGGAAAAACTGTTTTTT. This gives the protein CASIGQGREKLFF.

The chain uses TRBV7-8 and TRBJ1-3; D may be TRBD1 (6 bases). Germline V gene sequence: CDR1 SGHVS, CDR2 FQNEAQ. Deletions cut 6 bases from V and 0 bases from J, with 15 bases between. The CDR3 loop spans 16 amino acids. The CDR3 DNA follows: TGTGCCAGCAGTTCTCTACAGGGTATCTCTGGAAACACCATATATTTT. Protein sequence: CASSSLQGISGNTIYF.

This clonotype was picked up many times. The chain carries TRBV18 and TRBJ2-7; no firm D call. Looked up from germline, CDR1 is KGHSH and CDR2 is LQKENI. This CDR3 has 11 residues. Trimming removed 3 bases at V and 7 bases at J, with 7 bases between. The CDR3 DNA reads as TGTGCCAGCTCACCTGGACGGGAGCAGTACTTC. It is translated as CASSPGREQYF.

This clonotype was seen only a few times. The rearrangement joins TRBV6-1 to TRBJ2-4; TRBD1 is a possible D gene (6 bases). The CDR3 runs 16 residues. Germline values: CDR1 MNHNS, CDR2 SASEGT. Trimming stripped 7 bases from V and 0 bases from J, with 16 bases between. CDR3 loop: CASNDGGQKAKNIQYF. CDR3 sequence (DNA): TGTGCCAGCAACGACGGCGGACAGAAAGCCAAAAACATTCAGTACTTC.

The chain links TRBV29-1 to TRBJ1-2; TRBD1 might be the D (5 bases). Germline V gene lookup returns CDR1 SQVTM and CDR2 ANQGSEA. The germline V and J ends were trimmed by 7 bases and 8 bases, with 20 bases remaining between them. The CDR3 extends over 13 amino acids. The CDR3 spells CSGGARQGGGYTF. In DNA, the CDR3 is TGCAGCGGGGGAGCCCGGCAGGGCGGGGGCTACACCTTC. The full variable domain, with the rest looked up from reference TRBV29-1 and TRBJ1-2, is SAVISQKPSRDICQRGTSLTIQCQVDSQVTMMFWYRQQPGQSLTLIATANQGSEATYESGFVIDKFPISRPNLTFSTLTVSNMSPEDSSIYLCSGGARQGGGYTFGSGTRLTVV.

The rearrangement uses TRBV7-9 and TRBJ2-3, with 9 bases fitting TRBD2. Losses at the gene ends were 4 bases for V and 0 bases for J; bases not matched to a gene: 5. CDR1 SEHNR and CDR2 FQNEAQ come from the germline V gene (reference sequence). The CDR3 extends over 16 amino acids. In DNA, the CDR3 is TGTGCCAGCAGCTCCGGAGCGGGGGGTAGCACAGATACGCAGTATTTT. This gives the protein CASSSGAGGSTDTQYF.

This clonotype was seen repeatedly, ten times or more. The chain joins TRBV5-1 to TRBJ1-1, with D possibly matching TRBD1 (5 bases). Trimming cost V 3 bases and J 1 base, with 10 bases left between them. Germline assignment: CDR1 SGHRS and CDR2 YFSETQ. The CDR3 has 14 residues. CDR3 sequence: CASSWDGENTEAFF. Written as DNA, the CDR3 is TGCGCCAGCAGCTGGGACGGAGAGAACACTGAAGCTTTCTTT.

This clonotype has a handful of counts. The chain carries TRBV28 and TRBJ1-1; D might be TRBD1 (6 bases). Per the germline V gene, CDR1 is MDHEN and CDR2 is SYDVKM. The V gene lost 7 bases and the J gene lost 13 bases, with 22 bases spanning the gap. The length of the CDR3 is 13 residues. In nucleotides, the CDR3 is TGTGCCAGCACCCAAAACCGACGAGGGGGAGGTTTCTTT. This translates into CASTQNRRGGGFF.

J is TRBJ1-5 and V is TRBV30; D ambiguous. The CDR3 sequence is 14 residues long. Germline V gives CDR1 GTSNPN, CDR2 SVGIG (reference sequence). Deletions cut 2 bases from V and 1 base from J, with 9 bases between. CDR3 in amino acids: CAWSLTLSNQPQHF. CDR3 bases: TGTGCCTGGAGTCTAACACTGAGCAATCAGCCCCAGCATTTT. Full variable domain (outside the CDR3, taken from reference TRBV30 and TRBJ1-5): SQTIHQWPATLVQPVGSPLSLECTVEGTSNPNLYWYRQAAGRGLQLLFYSVGIGQISSEVPQNLSASRPQDRQFILSSKKLLLSDSGFYLCAWSLTLSNQPQHFGDGTRLSIL.

This clonotype was seen a single time. The chain links TRBV28 to TRBJ2-7, with 12 bases matching TRBD1. The V and J ends lost 2 bases and 7 bases, in that order; junction bases with no gene match: 9. Germline V lookup: CDR1 MDHEN, CDR2 SYDVKM. The CDR3 covers 16 residues. Written as DNA, the CDR3 is TGTGCCAGCAGTTTAGGGGACAGGGGGCGTCAGGGGGAGCAGTACTTC. Amino acid sequence: CASSLGDRGRQGEQYF.

This clonotype was seen repeatedly, ten times or more. This rearrangement joins TRBV2 to TRBJ2-3, with D maybe TRBD2 (7 bases). The CDR3 sequence is 15 residues long. The V gene lost 6 bases and the J gene lost 1 base, with 14 bases spanning the gap. The germline gives CDR1 SNHLY, CDR2 FYNNEI. Written as DNA, the CDR3 is TGTGCCAGCAGGGGGAGGGGGGAGGGCACAGATACGCAGTATTTT. Translated, it gives CASRGRGEGTDTQYF.